One TCR beta chain is described in this entry. Its specificity is not known. Additional DNA sequences in this sample encode the identical CDR3. This specimen belongs to a study of OX40 agonist ivuxolimab in advanced cancers. The wider study: Patients were infused with ivuxolimab every 2 weeks at 0.01 to 10 mg/kg. People in dose escalation had one of these cancers: hepatocellular carcinoma, melanoma, renal cell or head and neck cancer. Whole-study results and caveats: Nonresponders included some who also had low normalized T-cell clonal expansion.

TCRdb's copy holds only in-frame clones and misses some; the assay was immunoSEQ multiplex PCR. The sample records around 80,000 clones, about 88% being singletons. V lost 2 bases and J lost 4, with 1 base in between. This CDR3 region has 11 residues. The germline CDR1 and CDR2 sequences are SEHNR and FQNEAQ (reference sequence). The sequencing here drew on CD4+ or CD8+ T cells sorted from blood, taken in a trial of the OX40 agonist ivuxolimab. The clonotype was recovered from an adult with an advanced solid tumor such as melanoma, head and neck, liver or kidney cancer. The chain employs TRBV7-9 and TRBJ2-3; D is undetermined. The CDR3 bases are TGTGCCAGCAGCTTACCAGATACGCAGTATTTT. Amino acids: CASSLPDTQYF. The entire variable domain, with the rest obtained from reference TRBV7-9 and TRBJ2-3, is as follows: DTGVSQNPRHKITKRGQNVTFRCDPISEHNRLYWYRQTLGQGPEFLTYFQNEAQLEKSRLLSDRFSAERPKGSFSTLEIQRTEQGDSAMYLCASSLPDTQYFGPGTRLTVL.